The clone carrying this TCR beta chain appeared many times. Antigen: not known. This specimen comes from a study of metastatic and nonmetastatic thyroid tumors. About the research overall: Comparative analysis of repertoires was undertaken across blood and tumor or nodule tissue obtained from malignant and benign thyroid patients. Findings and caveats of the study: Reported TCR beta diversity, measured in blood and tumor, was significantly higher for malignant thyroid tumors than for benign nodules.

Every patient was untreated before thyroid surgery. Study processing details: Built for papillary thyroid cancer, a distant-metastasis classifier drew on CDR3 differences across clinicopathological groups. TCRdb used MiXCR to call clones anew from the PCR reads. Here the V and J calls rest on TCRdb's processing, not on the authors' analysis. This repertoire shows about 18,000 clones, around 30% found once; its top ten account for 25%. The CDR3 has 15 amino acids. Germline V lookup: CDR1 DFQATT, CDR2 SNEGSKA (reference sequence). The trim removed 4 bases at V and 3 bases at J, leaving 6 bases unmatched.

The specimen was tumor tissue. The receptor was isolated from a male donor with papillary thyroid cancer or a benign thyroid nodule (not recorded which). Some clones in this sample may be carry-over from other donors' samples. V gene TRBV20-1 combines with J gene TRBJ2-1, with TRBD2 identical over 10 bases. The CDR3 coding sequence is TGCAGTGCTAACCCGCCTAGCGGGAGCTACAATGAGCAGTTCTTC. Translation gives CSANPPSGSYNEQFF.